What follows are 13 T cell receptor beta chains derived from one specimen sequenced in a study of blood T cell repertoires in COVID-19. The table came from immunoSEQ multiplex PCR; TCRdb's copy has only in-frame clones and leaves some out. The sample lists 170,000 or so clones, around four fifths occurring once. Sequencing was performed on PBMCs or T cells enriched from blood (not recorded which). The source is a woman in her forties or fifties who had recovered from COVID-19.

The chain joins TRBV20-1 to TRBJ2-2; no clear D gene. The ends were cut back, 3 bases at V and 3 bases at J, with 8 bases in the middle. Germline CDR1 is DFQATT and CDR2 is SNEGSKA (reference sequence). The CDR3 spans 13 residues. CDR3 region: CSASGSYTGELFF. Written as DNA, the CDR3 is TGCAGTGCTAGTGGCAGTTACACCGGGGAGCTGTTTTTT.

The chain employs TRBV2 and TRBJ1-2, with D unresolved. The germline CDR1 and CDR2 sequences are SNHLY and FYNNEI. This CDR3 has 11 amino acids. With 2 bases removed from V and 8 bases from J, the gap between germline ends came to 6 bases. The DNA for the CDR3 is TGTGCCAGCAGTGAAATTGAGGGCTACACCTTC. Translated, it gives CASSEIEGYTF.

This CDR3 is CASSRRETYNEQFF. CDR3 coding DNA: TGCGCCAGCAGTCGACGGGAGACCTACAATGAGCAGTTCTTC. This chain connects TRBV23-1 to TRBJ2-1; tentatively, D is TRBD2 (6 bases). TRBV23-1 is recorded as an ORF, its role being uncertain. The CDR3 contains 14 residues. V was cut by 4 bases and J by 2 bases, with 9 bases left in between.

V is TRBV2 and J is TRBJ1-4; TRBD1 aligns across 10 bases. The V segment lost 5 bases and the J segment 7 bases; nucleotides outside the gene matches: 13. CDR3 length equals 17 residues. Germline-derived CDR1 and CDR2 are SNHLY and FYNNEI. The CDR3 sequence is CASSRGTGVFGSEKLFF. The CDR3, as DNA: TGTGCCAGCAGTAGGGGGACAGGGGTGTTCGGGAGTGAAAAACTGTTTTTT.

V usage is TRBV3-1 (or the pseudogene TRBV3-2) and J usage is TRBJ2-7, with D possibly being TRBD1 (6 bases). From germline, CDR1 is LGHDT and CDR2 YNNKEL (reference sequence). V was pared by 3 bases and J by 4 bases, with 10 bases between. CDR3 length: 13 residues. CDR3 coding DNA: TGTGCCAGCAGCCAGGCAGGGGTGTACGAGCAGTACTTC. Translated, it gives CASSQAGVYEQYF.

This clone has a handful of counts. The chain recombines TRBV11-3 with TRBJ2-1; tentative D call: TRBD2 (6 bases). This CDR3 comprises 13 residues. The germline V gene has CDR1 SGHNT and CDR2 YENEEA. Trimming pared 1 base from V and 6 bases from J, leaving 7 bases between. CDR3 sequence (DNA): TGTGCCAGCAGCTTAGCACTAGCCAATGAGCAGTTCTTC. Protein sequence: CASSLALANEQFF.

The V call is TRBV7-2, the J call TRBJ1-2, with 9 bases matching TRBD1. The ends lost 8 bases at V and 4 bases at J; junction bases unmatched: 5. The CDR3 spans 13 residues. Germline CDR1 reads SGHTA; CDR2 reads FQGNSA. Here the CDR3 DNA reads TGTGCCAGCGGACAGGGGACTGTCTATGGCTACACCTTC. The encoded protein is CASGQGTVYGYTF.

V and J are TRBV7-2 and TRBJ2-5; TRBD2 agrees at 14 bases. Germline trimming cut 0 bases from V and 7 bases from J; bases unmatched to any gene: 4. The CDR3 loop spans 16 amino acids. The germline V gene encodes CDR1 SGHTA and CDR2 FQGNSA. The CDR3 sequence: CASSLAGTSGSATQYF. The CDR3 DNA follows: TGTGCCAGCAGCTTAGCTGGGACTAGCGGGAGCGCGACCCAGTACTTC. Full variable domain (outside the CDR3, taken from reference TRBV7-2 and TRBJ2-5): GAGVSQSPSNKVTEKGKDVELRCDPISGHTALYWYRQSLGQGLEFLIYFQGNSAPDKSGLPSDRFSAERTGGSVSTLTIQRTQQEDSAVYLCASSLAGTSGSATQYFGPGTRLLVL.

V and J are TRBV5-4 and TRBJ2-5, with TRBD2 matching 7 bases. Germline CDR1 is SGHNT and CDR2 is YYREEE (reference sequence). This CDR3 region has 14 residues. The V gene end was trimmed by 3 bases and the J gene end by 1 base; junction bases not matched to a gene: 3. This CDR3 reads CASSSGRAQETQYF. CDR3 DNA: TGTGCCAGCAGCTCGGGGAGGGCCCAAGAGACCCAGTACTTC.

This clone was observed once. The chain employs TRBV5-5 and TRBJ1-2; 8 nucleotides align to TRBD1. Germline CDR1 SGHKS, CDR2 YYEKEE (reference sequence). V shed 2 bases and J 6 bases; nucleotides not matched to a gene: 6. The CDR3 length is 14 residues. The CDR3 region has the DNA TGTGCCAGCAGCTTCCCAGGGGGCCTAAATGGCTACACCTTC. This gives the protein CASSFPGGLNGYTF. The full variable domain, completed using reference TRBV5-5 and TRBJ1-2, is DAGVTQSPTHLIKTRGQQVTLRCSPISGHKSVSWYQQVLGQGPQFIFQYYEKEERGRGNFPDRFSARQFPNYSSELNVNALLLGDSALYLCASSFPGGLNGYTFGSGTRLTVV.

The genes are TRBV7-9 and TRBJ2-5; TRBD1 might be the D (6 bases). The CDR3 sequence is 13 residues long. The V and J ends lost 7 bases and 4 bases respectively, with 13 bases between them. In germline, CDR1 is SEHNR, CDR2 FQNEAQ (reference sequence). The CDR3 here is CASNFPGAETQYF. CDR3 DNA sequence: TGTGCCAGCAACTTTCCAGGGGCAGAGACCCAGTACTTC.

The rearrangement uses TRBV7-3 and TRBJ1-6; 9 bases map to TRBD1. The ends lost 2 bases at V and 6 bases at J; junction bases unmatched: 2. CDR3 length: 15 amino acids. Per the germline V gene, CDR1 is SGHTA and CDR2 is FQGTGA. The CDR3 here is CASSLLGQGNSPLHF. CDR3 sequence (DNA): TGTGCCAGCAGCTTACTGGGACAGGGTAATTCACCCCTCCACTTT.

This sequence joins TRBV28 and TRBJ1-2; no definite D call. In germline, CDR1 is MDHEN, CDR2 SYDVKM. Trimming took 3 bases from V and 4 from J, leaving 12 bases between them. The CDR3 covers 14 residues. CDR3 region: CASSLAGRSYGYTF. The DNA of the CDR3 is TGTGCCAGCAGTTTGGCGGGAAGATCCTATGGCTACACCTTC.